The present T cell receptor (beta chain) was sequenced within a study of shared clonotypes between healthy human individuals. Background on the study: There were three CD4 naive, three CD4 memory, two CD8 naive and one CD8 memory plates per donor.

Profiling relied on immunoSEQ multiplex PCR, and the TCRdb table lists in-frame clones only, not all of them. The sample yields around 240,000 clones, 50% to 80% seen once. This clone was counted at least ten times. The sequence derives from a man aged 30 to 45 in good health. The sample was memory CD4+ T cells sorted from blood. Regarding subset: CD45RA-negative fraction.

The CDR3 bases are TGTGCCAGCAGCTTCCCCGGGACTAGCGCTAACGAGCAGTACTTC. Encoded protein: CASSFPGTSANEQYF. V gene TRBV7-2 combines with J gene TRBJ2-7, with TRBD2 matching over 10 bases. The trim removed 3 bases at V and 5 bases at J, leaving 7 bases unmatched. The V gene's germline CDR1 is SGHTA and CDR2 FQGNSA. The CDR3 runs 15 residues.